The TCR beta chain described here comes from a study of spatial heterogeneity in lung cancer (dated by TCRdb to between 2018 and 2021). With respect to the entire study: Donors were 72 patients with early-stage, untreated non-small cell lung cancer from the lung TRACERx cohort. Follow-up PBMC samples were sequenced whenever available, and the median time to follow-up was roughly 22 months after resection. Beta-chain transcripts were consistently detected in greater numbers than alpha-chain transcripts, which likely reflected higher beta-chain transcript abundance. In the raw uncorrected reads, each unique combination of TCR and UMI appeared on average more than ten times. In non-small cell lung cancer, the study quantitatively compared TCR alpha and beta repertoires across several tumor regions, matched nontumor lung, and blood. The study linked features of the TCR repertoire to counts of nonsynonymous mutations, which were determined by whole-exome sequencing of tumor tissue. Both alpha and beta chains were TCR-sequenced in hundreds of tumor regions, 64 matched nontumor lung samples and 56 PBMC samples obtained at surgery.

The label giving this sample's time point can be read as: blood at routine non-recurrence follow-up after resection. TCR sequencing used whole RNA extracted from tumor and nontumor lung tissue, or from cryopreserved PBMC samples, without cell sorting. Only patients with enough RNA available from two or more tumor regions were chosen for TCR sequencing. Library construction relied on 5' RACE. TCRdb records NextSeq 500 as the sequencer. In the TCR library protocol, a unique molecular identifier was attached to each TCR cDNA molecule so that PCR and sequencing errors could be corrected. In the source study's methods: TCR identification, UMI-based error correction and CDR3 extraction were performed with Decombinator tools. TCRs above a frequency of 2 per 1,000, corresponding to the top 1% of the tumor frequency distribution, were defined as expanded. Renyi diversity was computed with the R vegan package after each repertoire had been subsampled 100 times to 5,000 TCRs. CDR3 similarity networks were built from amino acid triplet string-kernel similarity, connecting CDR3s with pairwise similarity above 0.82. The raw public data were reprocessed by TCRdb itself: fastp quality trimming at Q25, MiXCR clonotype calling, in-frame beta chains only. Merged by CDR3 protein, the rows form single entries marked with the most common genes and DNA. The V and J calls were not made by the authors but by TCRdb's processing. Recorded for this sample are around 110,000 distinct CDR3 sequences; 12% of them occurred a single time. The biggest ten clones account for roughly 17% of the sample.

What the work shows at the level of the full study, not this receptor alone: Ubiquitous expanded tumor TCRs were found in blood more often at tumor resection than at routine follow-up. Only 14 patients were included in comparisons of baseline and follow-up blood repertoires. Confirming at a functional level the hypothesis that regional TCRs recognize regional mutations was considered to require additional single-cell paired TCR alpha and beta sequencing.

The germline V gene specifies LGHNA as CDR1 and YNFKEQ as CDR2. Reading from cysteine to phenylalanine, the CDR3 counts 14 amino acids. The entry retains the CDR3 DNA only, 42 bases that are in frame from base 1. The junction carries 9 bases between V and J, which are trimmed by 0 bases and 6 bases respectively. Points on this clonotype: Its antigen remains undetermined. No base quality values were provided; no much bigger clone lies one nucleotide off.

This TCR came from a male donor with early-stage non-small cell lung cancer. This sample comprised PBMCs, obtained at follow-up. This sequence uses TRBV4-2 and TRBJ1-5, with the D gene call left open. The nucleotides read TGTGCCAGCAGCCAAGAACACTTGGGTCAGCCCCAGCATTTT. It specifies CASSQEHLGQPQHF.